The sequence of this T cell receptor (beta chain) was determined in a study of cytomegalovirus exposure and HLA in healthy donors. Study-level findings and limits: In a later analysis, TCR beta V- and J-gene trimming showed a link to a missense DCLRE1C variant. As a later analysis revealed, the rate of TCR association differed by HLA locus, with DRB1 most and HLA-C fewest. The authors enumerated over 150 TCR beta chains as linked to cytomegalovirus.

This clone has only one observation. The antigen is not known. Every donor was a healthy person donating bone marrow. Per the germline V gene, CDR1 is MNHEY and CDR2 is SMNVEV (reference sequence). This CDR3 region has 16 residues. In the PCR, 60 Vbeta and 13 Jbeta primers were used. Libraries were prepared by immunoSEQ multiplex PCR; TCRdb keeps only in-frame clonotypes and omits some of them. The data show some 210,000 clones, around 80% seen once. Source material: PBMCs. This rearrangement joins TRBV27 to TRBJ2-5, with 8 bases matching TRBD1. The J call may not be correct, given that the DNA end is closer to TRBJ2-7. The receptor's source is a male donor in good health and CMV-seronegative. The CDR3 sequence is CASSLVGQGPTYEQYF. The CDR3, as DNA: TGTGCCAGCAGTTTAGTAGGACAGGGCCCTACCTACGAGCAGTACTTC.